This T cell receptor (beta chain) was observed in a study of CD8+ T cells in alopecia areata. Background on the study: Female C3H/HeJ recipients aged about 7-10 weeks got skin from C3H/HeJ graft donors aged roughly 6-12 months that had spontaneous alopecia. Study-wide results and caveats: Relative to normal scalp, lesional scalp, especially alopecia totalis/universalis, showed higher clonality.

V gave up 4 bases and J gave up 0 bases, with 8 bases separating them. CDR3 length: 15 residues. CDR1 and CDR2 from the germline V gene are NSHNY and SYGAGN. In its sample, this clone was seen a few times. No antigen is known for it. Gene names denote mouse genes. The sequence runs out 3 residues before the end of the CDR3; the remainder is reconstructed from the germline J gene. Cutaneous lymph nodes were pooled and cells sorted by CD4, CD8alpha, NKG2D, NKG2ACE and more. Sequencing templates came from extracted RNA that was reverse transcribed into cDNA. Profiled with immunoSEQ multiplex PCR; TCRdb holds only in-frame clones, not every one. The sample presents over 250,000 clones, none singletons.

The chain employs TRBV13-1 and TRBJ1-6; D perhaps matches TRBD1 (6 bases). TRBJ1-6 belongs to the ORF category, with a function that is uncertain. The specimen sequenced was CD4+ T cells sorted from a lymph node. The source is a C3H/HeJ mouse with alopecia areata. Strain MHC haplotype: H2-k. CDR3 in amino acids: CASSKGDSYNSPLYF. The sequenced CDR3 bases are TGTGCCAGCAGTAAGGGGGATTCCTATAATTCGCCC.